The entry that follows covers one T cell receptor (beta chain) sequence. These data belong to a study of blood T cell repertoires in COVID-19. About the research overall: The samples span acute and convalescent COVID-19 from the United States, Italy and Spain. In each case, the material was cDNA or gDNA derived from T cells, B-cell-depleted T cells, or PBMCs.

This CDR3 is built from 13 residues. Between the trimmed V and J ends, which lost 3 bases and 0 bases, there was a span of 6 bases. The germline V gene encodes CDR1 SGHRS and CDR2 YFSETQ. TCRdb keeps only in-frame clones here, not all; method: immunoSEQ multiplex PCR. The sample has about 140,000 clones, roughly 83% seen once. This TCR came from a man in his forties with acute COVID-19. The chain links TRBV5-1 to TRBJ1-2, with no clear D. The sequencing input was PBMCs or T cells enriched from blood (not recorded which). The CDR3 bases are TGCGCCAGCAGCTGGGAGACTAACTATGGCTACACCTTC. Translated: CASSWETNYGYTF.